This is a list of T cell receptor beta chains from one sample in a study of cytomegalovirus exposure and HLA in healthy donors. Only in-frame clones appear in the TCRdb table, and some are missing; sequencing was by immunoSEQ multiplex PCR. The repertoire holds under 200,000 clones, with approximately 80% as singletons. Sequencing input: PBMCs. The receptor set was obtained from a man aged 55 to 70 in good health and CMV-seronegative. The CDR3 runs from the conserved cysteine through the conserved F or W. The D gene is left open where the match is weak. Rows may omit the clone size; those that give it use once, few, many or a size class.

>.|TRBJ2-2|TRBD2|TRBV2|16
TGTGCCAGCAGCCCTCGCGGGGGGGCCGGGGCCGGGGAGCTGTTTTTT
CASSPRGGAGAGELFF
>.|TRBJ1-6|.|TRBV4-1|15
TGCGCCAGCAGCCAAGATTGGCAGGGAAGTCTGTCCCTCCACTTT
CASSQDWQGSLSLHF
>.|TRBJ2-5|.|TRBV2|12
TGTGCCAGCAGTGGACAGGTGAAGACCCAGTACTTC
CASSGQVKTQYF
>once|TRBJ1-2|.|TRBV7-9|14
TGTGCCAGCAGCCCCGCCCGGACAGCGAATGGCTACACCTTC
CASSPARTANGYTF
>.|TRBJ2-7|TRBD2|TRBV7-8|16
TGTGCCAGCAGCTTCACTAGCGGGGGCACCCCCTACGAGCAGTACTTC
CASSFTSGGTPYEQYF
>.|TRBJ2-7|TRBD2|TRBV27|15
TGTGCCCTATGCGGGACTAGCGGGGGGGCGGAGGAGCAGTACTTC
CALCGTSGGAEEQYF
>.|TRBJ2-7|TRBD2|TRBV5-1|14
TGCGCCAGCAGCAGTACTAGCGGGTTCTACGAGCAGTACTTC
CASSSTSGFYEQYF
>.|TRBJ2-1|TRBD1|TRBV19|15
TGTGCCAGTAGTGTATCCGGGACAGGGGTCAATGAGCAGTTCTTC
CASSVSGTGVNEQFF
>.|TRBJ2-7|TRBD1|TRBV7-9|14
TGTGCCAGCAGCTTAAGCGGGACAGGGGGCGAGCAGTACTTC
CASSLSGTGGEQYF
>.|TRBJ2-5|.|TRBV6-5|15
TGTGCCAGCAGGCCCGCGGGGAAAACTCAAGAGACCCAGTACTTC
CASRPAGKTQETQYF
>once|TRBJ2-1|.|TRBV9|16
TGTGCCAGCAGTGCCATCCTCACGAGCTCCTACAATGAGCAGTTCTTC
CASSAILTSSYNEQFF
>.|TRBJ2-7|TRBD1|TRBV6-5|14
TGTGCCAGCGCCCCCGGGACAGGGACCTACGAGCAGTACTTC
CASAPGTGTYEQYF
>.|TRBJ1-1|.|TRBV5-1|14
TGCGCCAGCAGCTTCCCCGGTTTGAACACTGAAGCTTTCTTT
CASSFPGLNTEAFF
>.|TRBJ1-4|.|TRBV6-1|15
TGTGCCAGCAGTGTCGGGGTGGCACCTAATGAAAAACTGTTTTTT
CASSVGVAPNEKLFF
>.|TRBJ1-2|TRBD1|TRBV4-2|17
TGTGCCAGCAGCCAAGATTCCACAGGGGCATTTAACTATGGCTACACCTTC
CASSQDSTGAFNYGYTF
>.|TRBJ1-1|.|TRBV7-6|11
TGTGCCAGCAGCCAAGGAGGTGAAGCTTTCTTT
CASSQGGEAFF
>.|TRBJ1-1|.|TRBV19|13
TGTGCCAGTAGTTACGACACCAACACTGAAGCTTTCTTT
CASSYDTNTEAFF
>.|TRBJ2-5|TRBD2|TRBV25-1|15
TGTGCCAGCAGTGGAGTAGCGGGAGGGAGGGAGACCCAGTACTTC
CASSGVAGGRETQYF
>.|TRBJ2-7|.|TRBV7-9|12
TGTGCCAGCAGCTTAGTTTCCGGGGGGCAGTACTTC
CASSLVSGGQYF
>.|TRBJ2-3|TRBD1|TRBV7-7|13
TGTGCTAGCAGCTTAGACAGGGCAGATACGCAGTATTTT
CASSLDRADTQYF
>.|TRBJ2-2|TRBD1|TRBV27|14
TGTGCCAGCAGGGCTACAGGGGACACCGGGGAGCTGTTTTTT
CASRATGDTGELFF
>.|TRBJ2-5|.|TRBV5-4|16
TGTGCCAGCAGCTTGGACAGGGTAGGAGGTCGGGAGACCCAGTACTTC
CASSLDRVGGRETQYF
>.|TRBJ2-2|TRBD2|TRBV7-9|16
TGTGCCAGCAGCTTGACTAGCGGGAGAGGAACCGGGGAGCTGTTTTTT
CASSLTSGRGTGELFF
>once|TRBJ2-6|.|TRBV29-1|16
TGCAGCGTTGAATCCGACAATCCTTCTGGGGCCAACGTCCTGACTTTC
CSVESDNPSGANVLTF
>.|TRBJ1-1|TRBD1|TRBV9|14
TGTGCCAGCAGCCCCCGGGACAGGGCCACTGAAGCTTTCTTT
CASSPRDRATEAFF
>few|TRBJ1-1|TRBD1|TRBV6-5|14
TGTGCCAGCAGTCCAACAGGGGGCCCAGGGGGAGCTTTCTTT
CASSPTGGPGGAFF
>.|TRBJ2-3|TRBD2|TRBV29-1|14
TGCAGCGTTGAAGAGTACAATGCGGGGGGTACGCAGTATTTT
CSVEEYNAGGTQYF
>.|TRBJ2-6|.|TRBV7-9|15
TGTGCCAGCAGCTTCGGGGGAGCTGGGGCCAACGTCCTGACTTTC
CASSFGGAGANVLTF
>.|TRBJ2-3|TRBD2|TRBV10-3|15
TGTGCCCTAGGGGGCCCTAGCGGGGATACAGATACGCAGTATTTT
CALGGPSGDTDTQYF
>.|TRBJ1-6|.|TRBV25-1|14
TGTGCCAGCAGATGGGGGGGTGATAATTCACCCCTCCACTTT
CASRWGGDNSPLHF
>once|TRBJ2-5|.|TRBV4-3|14
TGCGCCAGCAGCCAAGAATGGGGCTTTGGGACCCAGTACTTC
CASSQEWGFGTQYF
>.|TRBJ2-5|.|TRBV2|14
TGTGCCAGCGATATATATGGGGGGCAAGAGACCCAGTACTTC
CASDIYGGQETQYF
>.|TRBJ2-7|TRBD2|TRBV2|15
TGTGCCAGCCGTCGGGTTAGCGGGGTTGTCTACGAGCAGTACTTC
CASRRVSGVVYEQYF
>.|TRBJ2-7|TRBD2|TRBV9|14
TGTGCCAGCAGCGTTAGCGGGGGCGTGTACGAGCAGTACTTC
CASSVSGGVYEQYF
>.|TRBJ1-4|.|TRBV5-1|15
TGCGCCAGCAGCTTGGAAGTGGGCACTGGTGAAAAACTGTTTTTT
CASSLEVGTGEKLFF